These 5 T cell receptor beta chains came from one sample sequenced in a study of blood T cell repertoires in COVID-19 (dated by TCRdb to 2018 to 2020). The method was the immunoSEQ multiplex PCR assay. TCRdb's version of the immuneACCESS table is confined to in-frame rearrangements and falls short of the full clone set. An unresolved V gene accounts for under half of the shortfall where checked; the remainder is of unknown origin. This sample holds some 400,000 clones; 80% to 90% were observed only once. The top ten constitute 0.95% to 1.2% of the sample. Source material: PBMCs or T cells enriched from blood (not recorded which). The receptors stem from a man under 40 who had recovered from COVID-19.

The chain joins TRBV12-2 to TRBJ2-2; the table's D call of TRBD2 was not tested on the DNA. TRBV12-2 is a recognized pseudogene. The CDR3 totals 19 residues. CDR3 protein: CASRLLGLAGGVNTGELFF. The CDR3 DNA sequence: TGTGCAAGTCGCCTTCTGGGACTAGCGGGAGGAGTTAACACCGGGGAGCTGTTTTTT.

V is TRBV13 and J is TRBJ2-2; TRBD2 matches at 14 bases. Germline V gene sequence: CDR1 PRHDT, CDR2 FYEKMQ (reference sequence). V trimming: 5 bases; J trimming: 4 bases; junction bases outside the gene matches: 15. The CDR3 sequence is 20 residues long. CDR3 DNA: TGTGCCAGCAGCAAAAGACTAGCGGGAGGGCCGCACCTAACCACCGGGGAGCTGTTTTTT. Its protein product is CASSKRLAGGPHLTTGELFF.

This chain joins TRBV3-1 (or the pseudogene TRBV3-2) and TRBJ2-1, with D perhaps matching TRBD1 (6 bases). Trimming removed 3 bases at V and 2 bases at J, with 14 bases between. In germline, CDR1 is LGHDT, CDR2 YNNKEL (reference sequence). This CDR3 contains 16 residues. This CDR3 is CASSQDSLPPYNEQFF. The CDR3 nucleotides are TGTGCCAGCAGCCAGGACAGCCTCCCTCCCTACAATGAGCAGTTCTTC.

In DNA, the CDR3 is TGTGCCAGCAGTGGACAGGGACTAGCGGGAGGGCCGGGGAATGAGCAGTTCTTC. Its protein is CASSGQGLAGGPGNEQFF. This rearrangement joins TRBV6-1 to TRBJ2-1; 16 bases line up with TRBD2. The CDR3 runs to 18 residues. The V and J ends lost 4 bases and 7 bases, in that order; junction bases with no gene match: 10. From germline, CDR1 is MNHNS and CDR2 SASEGT.

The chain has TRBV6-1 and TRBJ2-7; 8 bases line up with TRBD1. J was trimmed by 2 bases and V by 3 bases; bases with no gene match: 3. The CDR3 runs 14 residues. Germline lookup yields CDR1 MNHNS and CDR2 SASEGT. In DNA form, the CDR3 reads TGTGCCAGCAGTGAGGACAGGGCCACCTACGAGCAGTACTTC. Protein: CASSEDRATYEQYF.